Given below is one T cell receptor (beta chain) in context. The protocol was immunoSEQ multiplex PCR, while the TCRdb copy is restricted to in-frame clones and leaves out a portion. The sample yields around 150,000 clones, 80% to 95% seen once. Germline V CDR1 and CDR2: MNHEY, SMNVEV (reference sequence). V gave up 0 bases and J gave up 8 bases, with 8 bases separating them. CDR3 size: 13 residues. The entry originates in a study of T cell responses to AZD1222 COVID-19 vaccine. The source is an adult who received the AZD1222 COVID-19 vaccine. The gene calls are TRBV27 and TRBJ2-1; D is uncertain. The input for sequencing was peripheral blood, taken 28 days after the second AZD1222 dose. The CDR3 here is CASSLSITDEQFF. The CDR3 DNA reads TGTGCCAGCAGTTTATCGATAACAGATGAGCAGTTCTTC.